This T cell receptor (beta chain) appears in the sequencing data of a study of CD8+CD57+ T cells in acquired aplastic anemia (dated by TCRdb to 2017 to 2018). With respect to the entire study: A mean of around 3.3 ug of DNA, ranging from about 0.19 to 27.4 ug, was extracted from sorted CD4+ and CD8+ cells. An average of around 10 million reads for CD4+ cells and approximately 12 million reads for CD8+ cells was obtained from healthy donor samples.

Genomic DNA was used as template for profiling of TCR beta VDJ combinations and CDR3 sequences. An Illumina HiSeq 2000 was the platform used for TCR repertoire sequencing. Turning to the authors' computational methods: TRBV/TRBJ rearrangement plots, CDR3 size and DJ length profiles, and Simpson's diversity index were used to evaluate the repertoires. Whichever DNA sequence was most abundant in the deep sequencing data was defined as the immunodominant clone. CDR3 amino acid sequences were screened for sharing across subjects and compared with published repertoires and the VDJdb database. Using fastp at Q25 and MiXCR, TCRdb reprocessed the public reads and kept productive beta chains. Each entry merges the rows of one CDR3 protein and shows their most common DNA and genes. These V and J calls originate from TCRdb's pipeline instead of the authors' own analysis. The sample table contains hundreds of thousands of distinct CDR3 sequences; only one count was recorded for just under 70% of them. The ten largest clones represent 3.5% to 4.5% of the sample.

Notes on this clonotype: There is no known antigen for this receptor. Base qualities were left out, and no much larger clone turns up one base away.

In this study, sorted CD4+ and CD8+ T cells from the blood of healthy subjects and of severe aplastic anemia patients had their TCR repertoires deep-sequenced. Ficoll-Paque density gradient centrifugation was used to isolate peripheral blood mononuclear cells. Before DNA extraction, CD4+ and CD8+ T cells were sorted with FACS or magnetic beads. The investigation overall reported the following: CD8+ Simpson's diversity did not differ significantly between patients and healthy controls (P=0.060). Around 30 CD8+ CDR3 sequences were shared between patients and controls but appeared highly expressed in patients and within their immunodominant clones.

Its CDR3 holds 13 amino acids, cysteine through phenylalanine. The entry retains the CDR3 DNA only, 39 bases that are in frame from base 1. Clipping removes 10 bases from V and 8 bases from J, with 5 as the unmatched junction base count. The germline V gene gives CDR1 as SNHLY and CDR2 as FYNNEI. The TCR comes from a human donor in good health, serving as a control. The specimen sequenced was sorted CD4+, CD8+, or CD8+CD57+ T cells (not recorded which) from PBMCs. The chain links TRBV2 with TRBJ2-1, and TRBD2 matches 13 of the central bases. CDR3 sequence: CATTSGGVHEQFF. The sequenced DNA: TGTGCCACTACTAGCGGGGGGGTCCATGAGCAGTTCTTC.